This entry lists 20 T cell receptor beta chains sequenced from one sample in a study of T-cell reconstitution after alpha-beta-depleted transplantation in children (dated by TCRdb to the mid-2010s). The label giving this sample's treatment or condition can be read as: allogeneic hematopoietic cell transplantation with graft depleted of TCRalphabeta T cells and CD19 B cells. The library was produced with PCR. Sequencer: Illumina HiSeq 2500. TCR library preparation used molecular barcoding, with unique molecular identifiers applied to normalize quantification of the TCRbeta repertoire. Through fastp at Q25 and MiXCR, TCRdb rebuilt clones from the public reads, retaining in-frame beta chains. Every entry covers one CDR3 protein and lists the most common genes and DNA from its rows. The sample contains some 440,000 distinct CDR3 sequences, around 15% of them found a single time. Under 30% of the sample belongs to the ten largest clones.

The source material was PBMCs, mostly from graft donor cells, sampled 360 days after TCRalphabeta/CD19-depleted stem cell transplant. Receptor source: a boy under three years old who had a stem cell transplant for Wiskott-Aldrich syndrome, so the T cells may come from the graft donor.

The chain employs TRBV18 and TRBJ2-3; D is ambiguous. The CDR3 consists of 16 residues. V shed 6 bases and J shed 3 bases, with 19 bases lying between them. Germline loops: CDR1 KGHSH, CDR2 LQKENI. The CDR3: CASSNSLLTETDTQYF. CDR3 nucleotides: TGTGCCAGCTCGAACTCCTTACTAACAGAGACAGATACGCAGTATTTT.

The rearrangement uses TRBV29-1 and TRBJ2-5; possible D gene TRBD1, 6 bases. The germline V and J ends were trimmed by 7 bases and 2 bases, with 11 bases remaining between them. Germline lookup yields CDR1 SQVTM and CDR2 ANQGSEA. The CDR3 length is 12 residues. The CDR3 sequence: CSATDRQETQYF. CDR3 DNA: TGCAGCGCAACCGACAGGCAAGAGACCCAGTACTTC.

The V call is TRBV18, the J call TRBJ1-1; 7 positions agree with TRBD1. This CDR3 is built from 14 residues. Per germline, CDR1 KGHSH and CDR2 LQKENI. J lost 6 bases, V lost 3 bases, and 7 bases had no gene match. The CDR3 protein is CASSPREGAAEAFF. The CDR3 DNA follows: TGTGCCAGCTCACCCCGTGAGGGGGCCGCTGAAGCTTTCTTT.

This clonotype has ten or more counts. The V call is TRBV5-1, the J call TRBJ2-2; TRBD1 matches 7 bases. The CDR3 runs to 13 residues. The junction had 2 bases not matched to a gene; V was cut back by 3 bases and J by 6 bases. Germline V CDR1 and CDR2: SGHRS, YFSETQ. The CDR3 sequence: CASSSDRPGELFF. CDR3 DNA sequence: TGCGCCAGCAGCTCGGACAGGCCCGGGGAGCTGTTTTTT.

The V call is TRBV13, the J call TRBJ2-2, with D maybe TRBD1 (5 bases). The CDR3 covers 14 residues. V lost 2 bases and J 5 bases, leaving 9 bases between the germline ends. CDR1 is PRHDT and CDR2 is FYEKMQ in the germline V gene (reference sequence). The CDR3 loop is CASSLNRFTGELFF. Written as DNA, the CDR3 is TGTGCCAGCAGCTTAAACAGGTTTACCGGGGAGCTGTTTTTT.

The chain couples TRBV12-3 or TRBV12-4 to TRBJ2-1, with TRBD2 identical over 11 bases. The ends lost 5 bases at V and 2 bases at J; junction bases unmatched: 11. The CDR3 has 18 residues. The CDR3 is CASSPNKLAGAPYNEQFF. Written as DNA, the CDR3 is TGTGCCAGCAGTCCTAACAAACTAGCGGGAGCGCCCTACAATGAGCAGTTCTTC.

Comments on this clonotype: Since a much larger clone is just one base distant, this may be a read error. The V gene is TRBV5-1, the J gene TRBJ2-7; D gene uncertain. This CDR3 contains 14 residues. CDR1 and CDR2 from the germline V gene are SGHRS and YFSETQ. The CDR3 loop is CAGSFFTNSYEQYF. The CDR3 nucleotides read TGCGCCGGCAGCTTCTTCACTAACTCCTACGAGCAGTACTTC.

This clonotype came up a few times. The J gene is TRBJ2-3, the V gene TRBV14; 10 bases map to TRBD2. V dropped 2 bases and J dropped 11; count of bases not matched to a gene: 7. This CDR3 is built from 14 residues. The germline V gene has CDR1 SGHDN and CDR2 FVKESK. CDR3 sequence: CASSQLGLARLQYF. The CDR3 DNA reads TGTGCCAGCAGCCAACTGGGACTAGCGCGTTTGCAGTATTTT.

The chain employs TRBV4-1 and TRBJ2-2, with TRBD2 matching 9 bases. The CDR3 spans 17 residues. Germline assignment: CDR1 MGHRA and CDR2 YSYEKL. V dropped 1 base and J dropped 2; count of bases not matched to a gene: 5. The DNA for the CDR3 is TGCGCCAGCAGCCAAGCCTGGACTAGCGCCAACACCGGGGAGCTGTTTTTT. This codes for CASSQAWTSANTGELFF.

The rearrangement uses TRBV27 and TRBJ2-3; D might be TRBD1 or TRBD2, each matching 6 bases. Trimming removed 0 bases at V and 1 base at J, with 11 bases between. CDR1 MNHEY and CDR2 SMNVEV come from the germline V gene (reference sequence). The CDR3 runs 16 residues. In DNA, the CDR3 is TGTGCCAGCAGTTTATCAAAGGGGGGCCGCACAGATACGCAGTATTTT. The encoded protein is CASSLSKGGRTDTQYF.

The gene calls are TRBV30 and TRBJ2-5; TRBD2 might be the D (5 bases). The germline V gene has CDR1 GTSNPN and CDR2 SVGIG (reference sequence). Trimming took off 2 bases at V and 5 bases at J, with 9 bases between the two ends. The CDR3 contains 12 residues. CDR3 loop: CAWSPTGETQYF. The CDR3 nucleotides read TGTGCCTGGAGTCCCACGGGGGAGACCCAGTACTTC.

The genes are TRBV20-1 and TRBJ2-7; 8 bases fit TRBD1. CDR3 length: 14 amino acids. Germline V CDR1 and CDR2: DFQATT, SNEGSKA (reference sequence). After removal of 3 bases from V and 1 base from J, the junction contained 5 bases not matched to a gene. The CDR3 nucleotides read TGCAGTGCTAGGCCCGGGACAGGTTCCTACGAGCAGTACTTC. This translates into CSARPGTGSYEQYF.

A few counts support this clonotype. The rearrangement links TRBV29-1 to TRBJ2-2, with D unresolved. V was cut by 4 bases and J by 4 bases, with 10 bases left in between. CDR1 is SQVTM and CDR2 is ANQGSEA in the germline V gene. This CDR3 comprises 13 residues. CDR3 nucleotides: TGCAGCGTTGTTCTGACGGGCACCGGGGAGCTGTTTTTT. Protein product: CSVVLTGTGELFF.

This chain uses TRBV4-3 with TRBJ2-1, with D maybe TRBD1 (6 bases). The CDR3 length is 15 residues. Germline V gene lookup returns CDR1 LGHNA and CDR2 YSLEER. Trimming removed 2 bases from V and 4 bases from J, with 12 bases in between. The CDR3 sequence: CASSQLWTAYNEQFF. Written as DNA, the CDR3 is TGCGCCAGCAGCCAACTTTGGACAGCGTACAATGAGCAGTTCTTC.

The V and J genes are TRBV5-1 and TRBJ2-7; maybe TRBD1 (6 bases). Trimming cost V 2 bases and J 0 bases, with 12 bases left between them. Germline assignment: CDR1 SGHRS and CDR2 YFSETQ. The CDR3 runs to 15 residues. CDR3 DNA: TGCGCCAGCAGCTTTGGACAGCTACGCTCCTACGAGCAGTACTTC. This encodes CASSFGQLRSYEQYF.

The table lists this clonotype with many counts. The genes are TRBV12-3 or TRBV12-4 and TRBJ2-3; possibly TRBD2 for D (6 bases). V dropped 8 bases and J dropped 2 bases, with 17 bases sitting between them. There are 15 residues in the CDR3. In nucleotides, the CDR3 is TGTGCCAGCTCGGGGGAAGCGGCGTCCACAGATACGCAGTATTTT. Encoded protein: CASSGEAASTDTQYF.

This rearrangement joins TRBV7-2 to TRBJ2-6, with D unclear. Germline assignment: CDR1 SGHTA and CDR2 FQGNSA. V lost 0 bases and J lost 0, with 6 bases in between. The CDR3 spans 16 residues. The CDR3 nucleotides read TGTGCCAGCAGCTTAGCCTTCTACTCTGGGGCCAACGTCCTGACTTTC. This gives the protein CASSLAFYSGANVLTF.

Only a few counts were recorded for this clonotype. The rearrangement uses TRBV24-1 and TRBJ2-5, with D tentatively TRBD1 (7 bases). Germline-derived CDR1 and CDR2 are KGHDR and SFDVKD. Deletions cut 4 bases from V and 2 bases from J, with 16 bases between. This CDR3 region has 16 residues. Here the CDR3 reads CATSESGGGGQETQYF. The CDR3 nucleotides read TGTGCCACCAGTGAATCAGGGGGTGGGGGGCAAGAGACCCAGTACTTC.

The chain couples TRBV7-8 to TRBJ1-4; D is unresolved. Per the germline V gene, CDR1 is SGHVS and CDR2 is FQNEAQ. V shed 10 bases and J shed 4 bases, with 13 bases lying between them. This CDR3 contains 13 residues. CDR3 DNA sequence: TGTGCCATCGGCTTCAGGATTAATGAAAAACTGTTTTTT. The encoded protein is CAIGFRINEKLFF.

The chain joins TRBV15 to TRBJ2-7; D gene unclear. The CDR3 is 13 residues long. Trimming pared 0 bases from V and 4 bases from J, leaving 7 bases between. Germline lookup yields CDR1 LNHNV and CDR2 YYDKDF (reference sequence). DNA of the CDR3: TGTGCCACCAGCAGAGAACCACAGTACGAGCAGTACTTC. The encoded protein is CATSREPQYEQYF. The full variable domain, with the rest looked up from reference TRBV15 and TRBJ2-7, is DAMVIQNPRYQVTQFGKPVTLSCSQTLNHNVMYWYQQKSSQAPKLLFHYYDKDFNNEADTPDNFQSRRPNTSFCFLDIRSPGLGDTAMYLCATSREPQYEQYFGPGTRLTVT.